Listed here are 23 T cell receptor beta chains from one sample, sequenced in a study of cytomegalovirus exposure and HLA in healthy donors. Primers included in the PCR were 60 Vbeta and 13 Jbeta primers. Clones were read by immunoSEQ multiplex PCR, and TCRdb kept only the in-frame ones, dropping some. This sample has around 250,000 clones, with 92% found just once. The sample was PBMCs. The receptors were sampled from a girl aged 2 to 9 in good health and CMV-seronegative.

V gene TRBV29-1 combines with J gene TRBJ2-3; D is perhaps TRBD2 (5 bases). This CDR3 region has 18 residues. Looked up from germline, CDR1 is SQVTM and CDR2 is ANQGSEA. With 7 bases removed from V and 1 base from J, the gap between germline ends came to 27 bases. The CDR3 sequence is CSALEGQAIRTRTDTQYF. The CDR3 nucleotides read TGCAGCGCGCTCGAGGGCCAAGCCATAAGGACCCGCACAGATACGCAGTATTTT.

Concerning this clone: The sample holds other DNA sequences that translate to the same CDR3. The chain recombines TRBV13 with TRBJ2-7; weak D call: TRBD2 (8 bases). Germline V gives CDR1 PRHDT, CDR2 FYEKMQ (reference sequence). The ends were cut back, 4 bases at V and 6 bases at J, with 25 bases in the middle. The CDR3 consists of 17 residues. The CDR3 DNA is TGTGCCAGCAGCTCCCGGACCAGCGGGAGCTCAGGGGGCGAGCAGTACTTC. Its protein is CASSSRTSGSSGGEQYF. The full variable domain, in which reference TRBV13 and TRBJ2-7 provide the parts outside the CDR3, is AAGVIQSPRHLIKEKRETATLKCYPIPRHDTVYWYQQGPGQDPQFLISFYEKMQSDKGSIPDRFSAQQFSDYHSELNMSSLELGDSALYFCASSSRTSGSSGGEQYFGPGTRLTVT.

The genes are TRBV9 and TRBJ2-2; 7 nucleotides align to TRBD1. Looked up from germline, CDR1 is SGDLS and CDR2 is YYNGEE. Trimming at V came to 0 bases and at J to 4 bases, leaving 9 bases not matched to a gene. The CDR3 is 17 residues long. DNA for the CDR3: TGTGCCAGCAGCGTAGGGTCGGGGACAGTAGCCACCGGGGAGCTGTTTTTT. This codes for CASSVGSGTVATGELFF.

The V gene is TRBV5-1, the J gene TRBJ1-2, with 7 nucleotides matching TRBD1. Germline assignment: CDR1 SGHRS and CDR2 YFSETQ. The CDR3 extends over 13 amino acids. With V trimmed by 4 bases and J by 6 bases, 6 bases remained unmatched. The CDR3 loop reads CASSPGTENGYTF. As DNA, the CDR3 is TGCGCCAGCAGCCCCGGGACAGAGAATGGCTACACCTTC.

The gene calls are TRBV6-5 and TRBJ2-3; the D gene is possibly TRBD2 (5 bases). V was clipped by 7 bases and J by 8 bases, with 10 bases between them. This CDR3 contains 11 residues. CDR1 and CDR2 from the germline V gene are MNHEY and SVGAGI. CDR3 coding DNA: TGTGCCAGCACCGACTATGGTACGCAGTATTTT. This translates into CASTDYGTQYF.

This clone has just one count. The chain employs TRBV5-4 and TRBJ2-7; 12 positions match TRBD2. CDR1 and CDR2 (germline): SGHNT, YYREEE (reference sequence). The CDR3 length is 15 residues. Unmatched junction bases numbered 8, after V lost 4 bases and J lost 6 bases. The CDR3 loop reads CASSAGLAGTVEQYF. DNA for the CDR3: TGTGCCAGCAGCGCCGGACTAGCGGGAACGGTCGAGCAGTACTTC. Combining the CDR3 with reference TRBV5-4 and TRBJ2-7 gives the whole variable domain ETGVTQSPTHLIKTRGQQVTLRCSSQSGHNTVSWYQQALGQGPQFIFQYYREEENGRGNFPPRFSGLQFPNYSSELNVNALELDDSALYLCASSAGLAGTVEQYFGPGTRLTVT.

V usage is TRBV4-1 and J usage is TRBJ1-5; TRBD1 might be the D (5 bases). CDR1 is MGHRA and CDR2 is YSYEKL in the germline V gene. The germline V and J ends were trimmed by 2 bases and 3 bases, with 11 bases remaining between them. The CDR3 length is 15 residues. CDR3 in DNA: TGCGCCAGCAGCCAACAACAGGTTCTCAATCAGCCCCAGCATTTT. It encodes CASSQQQVLNQPQHF.

The CDR3 is CASSGQLNQPQHF. The CDR3 bases are TGTGCCAGTAGTGGACAGCTCAATCAGCCCCAGCATTTT. This rearrangement joins TRBV19 to TRBJ1-5, with D perhaps TRBD1 (6 bases). The V and J ends lost 5 bases and 3 bases respectively, with 8 bases between them. The CDR3 loop spans 13 amino acids. Germline lookup yields CDR1 LNHDA and CDR2 SQIVND (reference sequence). Complete variable domain (other parts from reference TRBV19 and TRBJ1-5): DGGITQSPKYLFRKEGQNVTLSCEQNLNHDAMYWYRQDPGQGLRLIYYSQIVNDFQKGDIAEGYSVSREKKESFPLTVTSAQKNPTAFYLCASSGQLNQPQHFGDGTRLSIL.

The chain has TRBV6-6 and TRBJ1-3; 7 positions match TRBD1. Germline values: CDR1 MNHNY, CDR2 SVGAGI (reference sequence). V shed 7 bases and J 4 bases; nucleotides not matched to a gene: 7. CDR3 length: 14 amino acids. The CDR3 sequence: CASNQQGQGNTIYF. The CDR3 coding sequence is TGTGCCAGCAACCAACAGGGGCAAGGAAACACCATATATTTT.

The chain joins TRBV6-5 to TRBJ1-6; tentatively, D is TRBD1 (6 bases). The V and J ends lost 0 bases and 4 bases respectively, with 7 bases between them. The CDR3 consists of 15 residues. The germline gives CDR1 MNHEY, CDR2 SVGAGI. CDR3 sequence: CASSYSTGYNSPLHF. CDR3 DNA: TGTGCCAGCAGTTACTCGACAGGATATAATTCACCCCTCCACTTT.

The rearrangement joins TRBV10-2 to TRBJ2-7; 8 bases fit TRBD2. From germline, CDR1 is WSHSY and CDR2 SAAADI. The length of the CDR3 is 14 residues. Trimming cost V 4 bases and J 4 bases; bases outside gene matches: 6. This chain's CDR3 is CASSASGSGYEQYF. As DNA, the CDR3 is TGCGCCAGCAGTGCCAGCGGGAGTGGGTACGAGCAGTACTTC.

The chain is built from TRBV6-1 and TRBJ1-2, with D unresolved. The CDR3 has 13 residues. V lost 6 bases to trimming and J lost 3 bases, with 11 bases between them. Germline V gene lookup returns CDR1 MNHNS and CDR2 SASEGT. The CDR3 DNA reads TGTGCCAGCAGCGTCGGACTACACTATGGCTACACCTTC. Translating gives CASSVGLHYGYTF.

The CDR3 DNA reads as TGCGCCAGCAGCCAAGATGCTTTCACTAGTCATATCACCAATGAGCAGTTCTTC. It codes for CASSQDAFTSHITNEQFF. This sequence joins TRBV4-1 and TRBJ2-1, with D tentatively TRBD2 (5 bases). Trimming left V 0 bases short and J 6 bases short, with 21 bases between. The CDR3 totals 18 residues. Germline CDR1 is MGHRA and CDR2 is YSYEKL.

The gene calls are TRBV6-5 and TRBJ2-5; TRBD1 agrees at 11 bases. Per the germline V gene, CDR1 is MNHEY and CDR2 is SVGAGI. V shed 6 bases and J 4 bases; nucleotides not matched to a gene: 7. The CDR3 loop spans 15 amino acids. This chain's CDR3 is CASRLTGQGAETQYF. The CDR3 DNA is TGTGCCAGCAGATTAACCGGACAGGGGGCAGAGACCCAGTACTTC.

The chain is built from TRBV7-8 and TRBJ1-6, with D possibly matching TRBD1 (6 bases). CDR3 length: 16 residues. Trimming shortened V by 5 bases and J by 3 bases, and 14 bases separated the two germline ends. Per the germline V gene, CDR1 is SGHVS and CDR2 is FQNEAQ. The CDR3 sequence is CASSRNRDIYNSPLHF. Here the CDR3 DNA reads TGTGCCAGCAGCCGAAACAGGGATATCTATAATTCACCCCTCCACTTT. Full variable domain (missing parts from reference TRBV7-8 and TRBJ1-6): GAGVSQSPRYKVAKRGQDVALRCDPISGHVSLFWYQQALGQGPEFLTYFQNEAQLDKSGLPSDRFFAERPEGSVSTLKIQRTQQEDSAVYLCASSRNRDIYNSPLHFGNGTRLTVT.

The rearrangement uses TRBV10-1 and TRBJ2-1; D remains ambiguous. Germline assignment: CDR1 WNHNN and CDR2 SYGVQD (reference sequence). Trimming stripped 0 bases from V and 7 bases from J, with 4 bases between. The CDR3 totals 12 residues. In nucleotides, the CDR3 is TGCGCCAGCAGTGAGTCCGGGAATGAGCAGTTCTTC. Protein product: CASSESGNEQFF.

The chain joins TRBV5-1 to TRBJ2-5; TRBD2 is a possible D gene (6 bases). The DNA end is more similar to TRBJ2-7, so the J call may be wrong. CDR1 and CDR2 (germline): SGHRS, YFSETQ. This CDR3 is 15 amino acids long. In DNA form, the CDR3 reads TGCGCCAGCAGCTTTATAGCGGCCGGTGGGGACGAGCAGTACTTC. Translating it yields CASSFIAAGGDEQYF.

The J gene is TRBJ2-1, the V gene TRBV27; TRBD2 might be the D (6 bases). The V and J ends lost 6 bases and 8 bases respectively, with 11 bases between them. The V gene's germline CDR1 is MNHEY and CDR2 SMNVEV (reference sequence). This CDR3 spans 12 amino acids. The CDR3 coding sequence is TGTGCCAGCAGCTATGGGGAGGATGAGCAGTTCTTC. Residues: CASSYGEDEQFF.

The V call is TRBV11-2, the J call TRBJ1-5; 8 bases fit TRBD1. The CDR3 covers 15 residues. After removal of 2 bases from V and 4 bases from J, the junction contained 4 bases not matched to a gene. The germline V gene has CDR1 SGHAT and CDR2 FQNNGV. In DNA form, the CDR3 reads TGTGCCAGCAGCTTATCGCAGGGGGCGAATCAGCCCCAGCATTTT. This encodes CASSLSQGANQPQHF.

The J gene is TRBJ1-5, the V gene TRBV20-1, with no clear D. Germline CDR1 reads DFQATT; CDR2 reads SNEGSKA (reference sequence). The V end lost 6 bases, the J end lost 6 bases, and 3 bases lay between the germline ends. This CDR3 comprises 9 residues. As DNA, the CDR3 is TGCAGTGCCGGTCAGCCCCAGCATTTT. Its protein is CSAGQPQHF.

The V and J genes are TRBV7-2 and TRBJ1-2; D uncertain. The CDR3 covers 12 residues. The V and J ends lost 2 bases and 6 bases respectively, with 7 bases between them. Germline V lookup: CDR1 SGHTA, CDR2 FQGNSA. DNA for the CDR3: TGTGCCAGCAGCTTAATGAGTCATGGCTACACCTTC. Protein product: CASSLMSHGYTF. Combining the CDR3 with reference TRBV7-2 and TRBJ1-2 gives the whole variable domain GAGVSQSPSNKVTEKGKDVELRCDPISGHTALYWYRQSLGQGLEFLIYFQGNSAPDKSGLPSDRFSAERTGGSVSTLTIQRTQQEDSAVYLCASSLMSHGYTFGSGTRLTVV.

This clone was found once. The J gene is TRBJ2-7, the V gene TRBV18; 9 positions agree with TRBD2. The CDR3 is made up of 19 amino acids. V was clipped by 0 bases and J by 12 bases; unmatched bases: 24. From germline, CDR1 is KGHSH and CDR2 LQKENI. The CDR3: CASSPPLGQREVVPGARYF. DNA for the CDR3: TGTGCCAGCTCACCACCTTTGGGCCAGCGGGAGGTGGTGCCAGGGGCAAGGTACTTC.

The CDR3 protein is CASSPDRTNTGELFF. CDR3 coding DNA: TGCGCCAGCAGTCCGGACAGGACGAACACCGGGGAGCTGTTTTTT. This chain connects TRBV5-1 to TRBJ2-2, with 7 bases identical to TRBD1. V lost 5 bases to trimming and J lost 0 bases; unmatched junction nucleotides: 4. Germline values: CDR1 SGHRS, CDR2 YFSETQ. The CDR3 is 15 amino acids. The whole variable domain, remainder taken from reference TRBV5-1 and TRBJ2-2, is KAGVTQTPRYLIKTRGQQVTLSCSPISGHRSVSWYQQTPGQGLQFLFEYFSETQRNKGNFPGRFSGRQFSNSRSEMNVSTLELGDSALYLCASSPDRTNTGELFFGEGSRLTVL.